This T cell receptor beta chain was sequenced in a study of tumor-infiltrating lymphocytes in primary liver carcinoma. Points from the study as a whole: Whereas tumor region pairs overlapped more, tumor-adjacent and tumor-blood pairs overlapped less.

Of note for this clonotype: Its cognate antigen is unknown. One end of the junction fails to match germline, which may point to a read error.

Starting material for RNA and DNA co-extraction consisted of roughly 18-34 mg of unsorted bulk tissue. A constant-region primer served to make TCR beta cDNA from about 0.5 ug total RNA. Employing slightly modified ARM-PCR, three nested multiplex PCR rounds were run, and these gave rise to the TCR beta libraries. The first two PCR rounds used TRBV1-TRBV30 primers with a Cbeta primer, approximately 10 cycles each. TCRdb re-derived calls from the multiplex PCR reads in MiXCR, one entry per CDR3 protein. In the table there are over 95,000 distinct CDR3 sequences, around three quarters of which are singletons. CDR1 and CDR2 (germline): SGHAT, FQNNGV. CDR3 length: 14 amino acids.

This rearrangement joins TRBV11-2 to TRBJ2-2, with D possibly being TRBD2 (5 bases). The sequenced sample consisted of liver tumor tissue from sampling region 5. As to subset: tumor region T5, tumor centre. This receptor was taken from a woman in her fifties or sixties with primary liver carcinoma and hepatitis B virus infection. CDR3 coding DNA: TGTGCCAGCAGCCTTTATAGACGGGTCGGGGAGCTGTTTTTC. Protein sequence: CASSLYRRVGELFF.